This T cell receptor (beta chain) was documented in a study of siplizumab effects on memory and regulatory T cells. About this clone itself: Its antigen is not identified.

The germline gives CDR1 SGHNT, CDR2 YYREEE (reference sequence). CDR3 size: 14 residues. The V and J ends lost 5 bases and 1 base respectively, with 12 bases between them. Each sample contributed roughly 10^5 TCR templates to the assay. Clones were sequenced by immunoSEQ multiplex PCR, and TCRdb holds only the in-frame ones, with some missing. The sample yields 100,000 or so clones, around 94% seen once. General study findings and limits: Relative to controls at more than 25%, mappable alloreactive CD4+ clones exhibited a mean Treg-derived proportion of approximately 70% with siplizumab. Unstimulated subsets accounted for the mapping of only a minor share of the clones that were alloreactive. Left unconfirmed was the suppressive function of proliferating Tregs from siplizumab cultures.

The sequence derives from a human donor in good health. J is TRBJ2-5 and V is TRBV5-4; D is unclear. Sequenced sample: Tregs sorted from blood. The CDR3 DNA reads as TGTGCCAGCAGGATTTCGGGCCGCCAAGAGACCCAGTACTTC. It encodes CASRISGRQETQYF. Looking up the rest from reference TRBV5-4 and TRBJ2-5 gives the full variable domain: ETGVTQSPTHLIKTRGQQVTLRCSSQSGHNTVSWYQQALGQGPQFIFQYYREEENGRGNFPPRFSGLQFPNYSSELNVNALELDDSALYLCASRISGRQETQYFGPGTRLLVL.